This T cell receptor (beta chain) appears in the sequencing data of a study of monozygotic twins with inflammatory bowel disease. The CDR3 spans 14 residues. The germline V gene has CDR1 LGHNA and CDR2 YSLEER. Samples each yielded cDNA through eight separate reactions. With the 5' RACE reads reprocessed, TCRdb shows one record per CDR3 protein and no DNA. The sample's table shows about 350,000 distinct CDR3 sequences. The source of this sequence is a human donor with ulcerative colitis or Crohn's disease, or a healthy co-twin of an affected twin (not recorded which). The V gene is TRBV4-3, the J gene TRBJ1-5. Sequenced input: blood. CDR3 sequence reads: CASSPDRRREPQHF.